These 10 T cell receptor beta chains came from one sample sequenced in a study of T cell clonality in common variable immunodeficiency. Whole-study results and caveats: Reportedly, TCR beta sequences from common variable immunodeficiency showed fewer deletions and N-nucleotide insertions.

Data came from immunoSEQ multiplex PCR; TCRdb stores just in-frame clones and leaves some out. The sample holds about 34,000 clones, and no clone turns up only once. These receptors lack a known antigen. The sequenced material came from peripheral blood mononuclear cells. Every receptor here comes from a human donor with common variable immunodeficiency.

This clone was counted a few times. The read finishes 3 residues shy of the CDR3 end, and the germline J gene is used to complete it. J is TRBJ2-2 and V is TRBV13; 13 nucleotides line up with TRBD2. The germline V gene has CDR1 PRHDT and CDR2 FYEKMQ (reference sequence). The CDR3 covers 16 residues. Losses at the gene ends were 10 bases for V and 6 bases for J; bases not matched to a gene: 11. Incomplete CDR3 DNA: TGTGCCACAACTTTCGGACTAGCGGGAGCTGCCGGGGAG. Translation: CATTFGLAGAAGE. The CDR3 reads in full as CATTFGLAGAAGELFF.

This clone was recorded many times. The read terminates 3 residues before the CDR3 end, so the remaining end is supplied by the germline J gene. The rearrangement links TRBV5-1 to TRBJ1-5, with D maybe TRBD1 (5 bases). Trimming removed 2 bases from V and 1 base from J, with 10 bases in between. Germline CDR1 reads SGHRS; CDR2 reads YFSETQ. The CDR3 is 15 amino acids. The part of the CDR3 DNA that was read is TGCGCCAGCAGCTTCATTTCAGGGAGCAATCAGCCC. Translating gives CASSFISGSNQP. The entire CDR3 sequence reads CASSFISGSNQPQHF.

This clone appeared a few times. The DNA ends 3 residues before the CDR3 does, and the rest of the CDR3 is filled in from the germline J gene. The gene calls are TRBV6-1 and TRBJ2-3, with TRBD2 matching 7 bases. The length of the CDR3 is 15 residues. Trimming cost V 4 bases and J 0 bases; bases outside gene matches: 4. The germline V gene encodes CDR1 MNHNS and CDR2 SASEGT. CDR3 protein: CASSALADSTDTQYF. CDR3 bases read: TGTGCCAGCAGTGCCCTAGCGGACAGCACAGATACG.

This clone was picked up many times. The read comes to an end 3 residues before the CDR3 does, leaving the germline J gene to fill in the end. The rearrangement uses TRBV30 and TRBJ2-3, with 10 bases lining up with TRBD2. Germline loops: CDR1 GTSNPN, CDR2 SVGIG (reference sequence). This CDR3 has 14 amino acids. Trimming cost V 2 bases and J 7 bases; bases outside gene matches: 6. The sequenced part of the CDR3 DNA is TGTGCCTGGAGTTTGGCTAGCGGGAGTTATACG. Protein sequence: CAWSLASGSYT. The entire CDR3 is CAWSLASGSYTQYF. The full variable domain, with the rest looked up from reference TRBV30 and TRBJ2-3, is SQTIHQWPATLVQPVGSPLSLECTVEGTSNPNLYWYRQAAGRGLQLLFYSVGIGQISSEVPQNLSASRPQDRQFILSSKKLLLSDSGFYLCAWSLASGSYTQYFGPGTRLTVL.

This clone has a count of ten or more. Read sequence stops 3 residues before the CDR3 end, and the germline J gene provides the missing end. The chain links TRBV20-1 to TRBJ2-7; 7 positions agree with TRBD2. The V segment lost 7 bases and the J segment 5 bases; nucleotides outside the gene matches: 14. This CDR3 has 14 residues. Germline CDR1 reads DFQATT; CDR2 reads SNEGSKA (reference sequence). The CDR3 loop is CSGRYDGAGDEQYF. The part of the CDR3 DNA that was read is TGCAGTGGACGCTATGATGGGGCGGGGGACGAG.

The CDR3: CASSLDRGQETQYF. CDR3 DNA (partial): TGTGCCAGCAGCTTAGACAGGGGTCAAGAGACC. V gene TRBV7-2 combines with J gene TRBJ2-5, with TRBD1 matching 7 bases. The DNA ends 3 residues before the CDR3 does, and the rest of the CDR3 is filled in from the germline J gene. The J segment lost 2 bases and the V segment lost 1 base, leaving 1 base of the junction unmatched. CDR3 length equals 14 residues. The germline V gene has CDR1 SGHTA and CDR2 FQGNSA.

Incomplete CDR3 DNA: TGTGCCAGTAGTATCCCCTGGACAGGTAAGGAGTACCAGCCC. Translating it yields CASSIPWTGKEYQP. The entire CDR3 sequence reads CASSIPWTGKEYQPQHF. The chain employs TRBV19 and TRBJ1-5; 7 bases are a match to TRBD1. The CDR3 goes on 3 residues after the read ends, and that part is filled in from the germline J gene. The CDR3 has 17 residues. With 3 bases clipped from V and 7 bases from J, the junction kept 15 bases outside the gene matches. Germline-derived CDR1 and CDR2 are LNHDA and SQIVND (reference sequence).

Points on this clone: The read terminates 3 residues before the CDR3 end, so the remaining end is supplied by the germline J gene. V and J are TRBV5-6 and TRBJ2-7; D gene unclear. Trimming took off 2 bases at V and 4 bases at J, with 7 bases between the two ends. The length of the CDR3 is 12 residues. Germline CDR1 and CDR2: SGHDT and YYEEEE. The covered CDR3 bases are TGTGCCAGCAGCTTTTCCGTTTACGAG. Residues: CASSFSVYE. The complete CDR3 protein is CASSFSVYEQYF.

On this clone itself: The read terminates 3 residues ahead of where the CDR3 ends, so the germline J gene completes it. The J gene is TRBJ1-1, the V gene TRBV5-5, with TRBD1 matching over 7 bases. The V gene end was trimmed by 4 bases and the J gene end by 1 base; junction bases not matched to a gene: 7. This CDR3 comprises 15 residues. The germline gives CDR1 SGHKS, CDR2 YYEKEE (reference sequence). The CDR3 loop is CASSHEDRRNTEAFF. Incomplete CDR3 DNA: TGTGCCAGCAGCCACGAGGACAGGCGGAACACTGAA.

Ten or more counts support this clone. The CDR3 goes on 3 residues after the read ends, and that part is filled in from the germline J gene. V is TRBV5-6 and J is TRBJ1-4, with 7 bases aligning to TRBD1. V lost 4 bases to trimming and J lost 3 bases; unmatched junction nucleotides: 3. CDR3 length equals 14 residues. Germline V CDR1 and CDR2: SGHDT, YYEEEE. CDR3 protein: CASSRQGANEKLFF. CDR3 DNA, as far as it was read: TGTGCCAGCAGCCGACAGGGAGCTAATGAAAAA.